The rows below give T cell receptor beta chains drawn from one sample of a study of chronic HIV infection and antiretroviral therapy. TCRdb redid the calling of the 5' RACE reads with MiXCR, one entry per CDR3 protein. The sample includes about 38,000 distinct CDR3 sequences, 7% to 10% of them seen just once. The sample taken for sequencing was peripheral blood. These receptor sequences come from an adult who had HIV and had not received antiretroviral therapy, or was an uninfected healthy control (not recorded which). CDR3s include the opening cysteine and the closing phenylalanine or tryptophan. A D gene is named only where the DNA matches it firmly. Only some rows state a clone size, as once, few, many or a class for expanded clones.

clone size,J gene,D gene,CDR3 length,V gene,CDR3 DNA,CDR3 protein
.,TRBJ2-3,.,14,TRBV28,TGTGCCACCTCCGGGTGGGTCCGCACAGATACGCAGTATTTT,CATSGWVRTDTQYF
many,TRBJ2-5,.,12,TRBV5-5,TGTGCCGGGTGGCCCGGAATCGAGACCCAGTACTTC,CAGWPGIETQYF
many,TRBJ2-4,TRBD2,17,TRBV7-2,TGTGCCAGCAGCTCACTAGCGGGGGGACCTTGGCAAAACATTCAGTACTTC,CASSSLAGGPWQNIQYF
few,TRBJ2-1,TRBD1,17,TRBV25-1,TGTGCCAGCAGTGGGAAGGGACAGATAAACTCCTACAATGAGCAGTTCTTC,CASSGKGQINSYNEQFF
many,TRBJ2-1,TRBD2,15,TRBV6-4,TGTGCCAGCAGTGACTCGACTAGCGGGAGCAATGAGCAGTTCTTC,CASSDSTSGSNEQFF
few,TRBJ1-1,.,13,TRBV28,TGTGCCAGCATAGGAGTCATGAACACTGAAGCTTTCTTT,CASIGVMNTEAFF
medium-sized,TRBJ1-2,TRBD1,11,TRBV29-1,TGCAGCGCGGACAGGGGCAATGGCTACACCTTC,CSADRGNGYTF
.,TRBJ1-3,TRBD1,13,TRBV28,TGTGCCACCCTGACAGGGGCTGGAAACACCATATATTTT,CATLTGAGNTIYF
many,TRBJ2-7,.,13,TRBV4-1,TGCGCCAGCAGCCTCGCAGCTAACTACGAGCAGTACTTC,CASSLAANYEQYF
many,TRBJ2-5,TRBD1,16,TRBV5-1,TGCGCCAGCAGCCTTCTTGGACAGGGCGGTGAAGAGACCCAGTACTTC,CASSLLGQGGEETQYF
.,TRBJ1-3,.,11,TRBV29-1,TGCAGCGTTGAAGCTGGAAACACCATATATTTT,CSVEAGNTIYF
many,TRBJ1-4,.,15,TRBV12-3/TRBV12-4,TGTGCCAGCAGTCATCGACAAGCCCTCGATGAAAAACTGTTTTTT,CASSHRQALDEKLFF
many,TRBJ2-1,TRBD2,16,TRBV24-1,TGTGCCACCAGTGACCTGGCGGGAGGTGCGAACAATGAGCAGTTCTTC,CATSDLAGGANNEQFF
many,TRBJ1-4,.,14,TRBV7-9,TGTGCCAGCAGCCTCATTGACGGGAATGAAAAACTGTTTTTT,CASSLIDGNEKLFF
few,TRBJ1-4,TRBD1,14,TRBV28,TGTGCCAGCAGTTCCAGGGGGCTAGATGAAAAACTGTTTTTT,CASSSRGLDEKLFF
many,TRBJ2-7,.,14,TRBV20-1,TGCAGTGCTAGCGAGTCTCGGATTACCTACGAGCAGTACTTC,CSASESRITYEQYF
.,TRBJ2-7,.,9,TRBV18,TGTGCCAGCTCACTTCCCAAGTTCTTC,CASSLPKFF
many,TRBJ2-5,TRBD2,14,TRBV29-1,TGCAGCGTCCGGTCGCGGGAGGGAGAAGAGACCCAGTACTTC,CSVRSREGEETQYF
few,TRBJ2-2,TRBD1,16,TRBV24-1,TGTGCCACCAGTGATCCCCGGACAGGGGCGGCCGGGGAGCTGTTTTTT,CATSDPRTGAAGELFF
many,TRBJ1-6,.,15,TRBV2,TGTGCCAGCAGTAAGACCAGGGACTATAATTCACCCCTCCACTTT,CASSKTRDYNSPLHF
few,TRBJ1-2,.,15,TRBV28,TGTGCCAGCAGTTTAGGGGGGGCGCTTGGCTATGGCTACACCTTC,CASSLGGALGYGYTF
medium-sized,TRBJ2-2,TRBD1,16,TRBV6-4,TGTGCCAGCAGTGATGGGACAGGGGGCAACACCGGGGAGCTGTTTTTT,CASSDGTGGNTGELFF
.,TRBJ1-2,.,13,TRBV14,TGTGCCAGCAGCCAAGCCAGGGACTATGGCTACACCTTC,CASSQARDYGYTF
few,TRBJ2-7,.,16,TRBV28,TGTGCCAGCAGTTTAGGTGGACCACCGACCCCCTACGAGCAGTACTTC,CASSLGGPPTPYEQYF
few,TRBJ2-1,TRBD2,16,TRBV14,TGTGCCAGCAGCCAACTAGCGGGGACGATCAACAATGAGCAGTTCTTC,CASSQLAGTINNEQFF
few,TRBJ2-3,.,16,TRBV15,TGTGCCACCAGCGTCAAGGGGGGGGGCCTGCCAGATACGCAGTATTTT,CATSVKGGGLPDTQYF
few,TRBJ1-1,TRBD1,13,TRBV6-5,TGTGCCAGCAGTATGGGACAGGACACTGAAGCTTTCTTT,CASSMGQDTEAFF
many,TRBJ2-3,TRBD2,16,TRBV7-2,TGTGCCAGCAGTAGGAGGACTAGCGGGAGCACAGATACGCAGTATTTT,CASSRRTSGSTDTQYF
many,TRBJ2-7,.,15,TRBV13,TGTGCCAGCAGCTTACTACAGGGATCTACCTACGAGCAGTACTTC,CASSLLQGSTYEQYF
.,TRBJ2-4,.,15,TRBV2,TGTGCCAGCAGTGAGGACAGCTTAGCCAGAAACATTCAGTACTTC,CASSEDSLARNIQYF
.,TRBJ2-7,TRBD1,13,TRBV20-1,TGCAGTGCTCGACAGGGAACCTCCTACGAGCAGTACTTC,CSARQGTSYEQYF
few,TRBJ1-3,.,16,TRBV4-3,TGCGCCAGCAGCCAAGCGTGGACTTCGTCTGGAAACACCATATATTTT,CASSQAWTSSGNTIYF
.,TRBJ1-1,.,13,TRBV2,TGTGCCAGCATGCGGGATCTGAACACTGAAACTTTCTTT,CASMRDLNTETFF
many,TRBJ2-7,.,13,TRBV6-2/TRBV6-3,TGTGCCAGCAGTTACGGCCGGGAGAGGGAGCAGTACTTC,CASSYGREREQYF
.,TRBJ2-4,TRBD2,15,TRBV28,TGTGCCAGCAGTTGGGGGGGGGGACCCAAAAACATTCAGTACTTC,CASSWGGGPKNIQYF
many,TRBJ2-5,TRBD2,13,TRBV20-1,TGCAGTGCTAGAGGCGGGAGGGCCGATGCCCAGTACTTC,CSARGGRADAQYF
few,TRBJ2-1,.,16,TRBV24-1,TGTGCCACCAGTGATAGCTGGGCCAGCTCCTACAATGAGCAGTTCTTC,CATSDSWASSYNEQFF
few,TRBJ2-3,.,16,TRBV28,TGTGCCAGCAGTCCGCCGGGACGGCTAAGCACAGATACGCAGTATTTT,CASSPPGRLSTDTQYF
.,TRBJ2-3,.,13,TRBV6-2/TRBV6-3,TGTGCCAGCAGTCCCCGACTGACAGATACGCAGTATTTT,CASSPRLTDTQYF
.,TRBJ2-6,TRBD1,15,TRBV30,TGTGCCTGGACAGCAGGGGGATTTGGGGCCAACGTCCTGACTTTC,CAWTAGGFGANVLTF
once,TRBJ1-5,TRBD1,15,TRBV6-1,TGTGCCAGCAGTGGGGACAGTGGTAGCAATCAGCCCCAGCATTTT,CASSGDSGSNQPQHF
few,TRBJ2-1,TRBD1,14,TRBV7-2,TGTGCCAGCAGCTTATTGGGGACAGGGGATGAGCAGTTCTTC,CASSLLGTGDEQFF
few,TRBJ2-1,TRBD1,13,TRBV10-3,TGTGCCACCGCGGGGACAGGGGGCAATGAGCAGTTCTTC,CATAGTGGNEQFF
few,TRBJ2-3,.,15,TRBV20-1,TGCAGTGCTAGAGTTGGAGGTCTGGGCACAGATACGCAGTATTTT,CSARVGGLGTDTQYF
few,TRBJ2-7,.,12,TRBV28,TGTGCCAGCAGTCCCTACACCTACGAGCAGTACTTC,CASSPYTYEQYF
many,TRBJ2-4,.,13,TRBV18,TGTGCCAGCTCACGGATGGACAGAGACATTCAGTACTTC,CASSRMDRDIQYF
.,TRBJ2-1,TRBD2,16,TRBV28,TGTGCCAGCAGTTCTAGGACTAGCGTACAATACAATGAGCAGTTCTTC,CASSSRTSVQYNEQFF
.,TRBJ2-7,TRBD1,14,TRBV28,TGTGCCAGCAGTACGGGACAGCACTCCTACGAGCAGTACTTC,CASSTGQHSYEQYF
many,TRBJ1-1,.,14,TRBV2,TGTGCCAGCAGTGAAGACGAGATGAACACTGAAGCTTTCTTT,CASSEDEMNTEAFF
few,TRBJ2-2,.,21,TRBV11-2,TGTGCCAGCAGCTTACAAGGAGCCCCAAAGACCGTCTACCCTAACACCGGGGAGCTGTTTTTT,CASSLQGAPKTVYPNTGELFF
few,TRBJ1-1,.,14,TRBV6-2/TRBV6-3,TGTGCCAGCAGTATGACGGTATTGAACACTGAAGCTTTCTTT,CASSMTVLNTEAFF
.,TRBJ2-1,TRBD1,12,TRBV28,TGTGCCAGCGGGACAGGGTTCCATGAGCAGTTCTTC,CASGTGFHEQFF
many,TRBJ1-5,TRBD1,15,TRBV2,TGTGCCAGCATTCCAGACAGGGGGTGGGAGCAGCCCCAGCATTTT,CASIPDRGWEQPQHF
.,TRBJ2-1,.,10,TRBV2,TGTGCCAGCAGGAGGAATGAGCAGTTCTTC,CASRRNEQFF
.,TRBJ1-1,.,16,TRBV27,TGTGCCAGCAGTTTAAGTTGGGACGCCGGATACACTGAAGCTTTCTTT,CASSLSWDAGYTEAFF
.,TRBJ2-2,.,16,TRBV27,TGTGCCAGCAGTTTATCGGCAGGGTGGGGCACCGGGGAGCTGTTTTTT,CASSLSAGWGTGELFF
many,TRBJ2-3,.,15,TRBV28,TGTGCCAGCAGTTTGGGGGTCCGGGATGAGGATACGCAGTATTTT,CASSLGVRDEDTQYF
many,TRBJ2-5,TRBD1,14,TRBV29-1,TGCAGCGCCAGGCACAGGGGCCCCCAAGAGACCCAGTACTTC,CSARHRGPQETQYF
.,TRBJ2-5,TRBD2,16,TRBV29-1,TGCAGCGTTTCTGGAAAGCGGGAGGGCCCACAAGAGACCCAGTACTTC,CSVSGKREGPQETQYF